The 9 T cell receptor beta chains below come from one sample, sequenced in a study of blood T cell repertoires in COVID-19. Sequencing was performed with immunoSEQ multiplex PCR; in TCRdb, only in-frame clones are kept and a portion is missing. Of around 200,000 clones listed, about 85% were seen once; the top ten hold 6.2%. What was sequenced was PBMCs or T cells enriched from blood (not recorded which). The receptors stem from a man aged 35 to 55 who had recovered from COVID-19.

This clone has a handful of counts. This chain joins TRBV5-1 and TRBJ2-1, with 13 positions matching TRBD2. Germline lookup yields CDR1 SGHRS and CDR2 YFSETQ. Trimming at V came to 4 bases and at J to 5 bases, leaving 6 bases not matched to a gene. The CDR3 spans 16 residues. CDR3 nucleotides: TGCGCCAGCAGCGGAACGGGACTAGCGGGGAACAATGAGCAGTTCTTC. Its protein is CASSGTGLAGNNEQFF.

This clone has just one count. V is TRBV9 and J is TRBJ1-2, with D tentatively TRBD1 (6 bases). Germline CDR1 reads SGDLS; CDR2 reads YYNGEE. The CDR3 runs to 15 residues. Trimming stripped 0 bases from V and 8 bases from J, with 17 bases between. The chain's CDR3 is CASSVGGGPLRGYTF. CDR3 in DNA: TGTGCCAGCAGCGTAGGAGGGGGACCCCTGAGAGGCTACACCTTC. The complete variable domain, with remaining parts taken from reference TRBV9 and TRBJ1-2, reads DSGVTQTPKHLITATGQRVTLRCSPRSGDLSVYWYQQSLDQGLQFLIQYYNGEERAKGNILERFSAQQFPDLHSELNLSSLELGDSALYFCASSVGGGPLRGYTFGSGTRLTVV.

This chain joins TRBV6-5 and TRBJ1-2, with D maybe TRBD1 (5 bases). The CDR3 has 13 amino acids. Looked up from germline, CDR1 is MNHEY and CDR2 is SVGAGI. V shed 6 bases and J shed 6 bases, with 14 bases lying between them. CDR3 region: CASSPTAGHGYTF. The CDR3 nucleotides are TGTGCCAGCAGCCCAACAGCGGGACATGGCTACACCTTC.

CDR3 DNA sequence: TGTGCCAGCAATCCAGGGGGGAACACTGAAGCTTTCTTT. Translation: CASNPGGNTEAFF. This chain links TRBV21-1 with TRBJ1-1; no DNA check was done on the table's D call, TRBD1. TRBV21-1 is assigned pseudogene status. This CDR3 comprises 13 residues.

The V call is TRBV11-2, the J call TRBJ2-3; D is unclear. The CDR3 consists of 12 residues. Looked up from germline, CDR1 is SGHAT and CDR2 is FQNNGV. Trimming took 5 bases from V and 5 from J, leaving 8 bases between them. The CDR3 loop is CASSPPGDTQYF. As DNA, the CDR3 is TGTGCCAGCAGCCCTCCGGGAGATACGCAGTATTTT.

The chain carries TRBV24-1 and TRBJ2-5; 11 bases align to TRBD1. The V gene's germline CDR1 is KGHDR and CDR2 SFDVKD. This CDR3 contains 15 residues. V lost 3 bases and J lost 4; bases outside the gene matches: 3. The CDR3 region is CATSDPGTGGETQYF. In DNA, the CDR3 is TGTGCCACCAGTGATCCCGGGACAGGGGGAGAGACCCAGTACTTC.

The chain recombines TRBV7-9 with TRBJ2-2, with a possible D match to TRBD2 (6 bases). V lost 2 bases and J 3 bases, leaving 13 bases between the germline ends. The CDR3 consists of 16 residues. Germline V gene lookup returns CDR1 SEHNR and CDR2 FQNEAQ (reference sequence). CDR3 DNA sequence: TGTGCCAGCAGCTTAACACTGGGGAGGCACACCGGGGAGCTGTTTTTT. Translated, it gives CASSLTLGRHTGELFF.

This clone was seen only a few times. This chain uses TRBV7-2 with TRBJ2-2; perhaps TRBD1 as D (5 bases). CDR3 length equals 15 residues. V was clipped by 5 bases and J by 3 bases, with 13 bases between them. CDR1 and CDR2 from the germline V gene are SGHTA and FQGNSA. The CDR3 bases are TGTGCCAGCAGCAAACCTTTAGGGGACACCGGGGAGCTGTTTTTT. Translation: CASSKPLGDTGELFF.

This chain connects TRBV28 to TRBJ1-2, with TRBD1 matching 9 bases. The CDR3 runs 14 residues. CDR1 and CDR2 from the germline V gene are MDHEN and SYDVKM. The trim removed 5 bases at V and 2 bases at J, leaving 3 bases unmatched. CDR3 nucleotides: TGTGCCAGCAGTCCCGGGACAGGGAACTATGGCTACACCTTC. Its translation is CASSPGTGNYGYTF.